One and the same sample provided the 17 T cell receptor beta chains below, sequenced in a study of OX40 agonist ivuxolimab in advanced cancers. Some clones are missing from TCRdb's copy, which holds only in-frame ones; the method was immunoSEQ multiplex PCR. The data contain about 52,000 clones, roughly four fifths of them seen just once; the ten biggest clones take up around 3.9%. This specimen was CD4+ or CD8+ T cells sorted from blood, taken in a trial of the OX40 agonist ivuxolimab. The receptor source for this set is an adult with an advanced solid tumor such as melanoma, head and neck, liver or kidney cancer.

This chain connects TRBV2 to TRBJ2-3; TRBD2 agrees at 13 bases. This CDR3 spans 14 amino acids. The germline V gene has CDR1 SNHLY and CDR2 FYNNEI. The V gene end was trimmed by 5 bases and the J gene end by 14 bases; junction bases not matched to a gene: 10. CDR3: CASSPGLAGAPPYF. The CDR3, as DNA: TGTGCCAGCAGTCCCGGACTAGCGGGAGCCCCCCCGTATTTT.

The CDR3 spells CASGPGGSTNTGELFF. CDR3 coding DNA: TGTGCCAGCGGGCCCGGGGGTAGTACGAACACCGGGGAGCTGTTTTTT. The V gene is TRBV7-9, the J gene TRBJ2-2; D might be TRBD2 (6 bases). Germline loops: CDR1 SEHNR, CDR2 FQNEAQ (reference sequence). The CDR3 totals 16 residues. V gave up 8 bases and J gave up 0 bases, with 16 bases separating them.

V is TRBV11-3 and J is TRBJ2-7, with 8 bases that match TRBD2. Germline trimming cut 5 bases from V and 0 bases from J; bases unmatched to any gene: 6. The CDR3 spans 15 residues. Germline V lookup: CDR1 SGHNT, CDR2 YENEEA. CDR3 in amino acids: CASSEAGESSYEQYF. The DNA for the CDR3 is TGTGCCAGCAGCGAAGCGGGGGAGAGCTCCTACGAGCAGTACTTC.

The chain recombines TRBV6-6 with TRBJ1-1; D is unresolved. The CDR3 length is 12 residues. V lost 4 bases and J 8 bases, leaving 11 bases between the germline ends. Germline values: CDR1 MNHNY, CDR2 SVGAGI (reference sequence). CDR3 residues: CASSSLWREAFF. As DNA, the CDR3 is TGTGCCAGCAGTTCCCTCTGGAGGGAAGCTTTCTTT.

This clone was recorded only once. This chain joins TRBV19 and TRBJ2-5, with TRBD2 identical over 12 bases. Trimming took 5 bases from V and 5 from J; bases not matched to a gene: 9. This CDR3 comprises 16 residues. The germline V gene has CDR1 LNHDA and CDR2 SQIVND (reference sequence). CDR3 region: CASSSLRLAGEETQYF. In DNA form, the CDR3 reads TGTGCCAGTAGTTCACTCAGACTAGCGGGGGAGGAGACCCAGTACTTC.

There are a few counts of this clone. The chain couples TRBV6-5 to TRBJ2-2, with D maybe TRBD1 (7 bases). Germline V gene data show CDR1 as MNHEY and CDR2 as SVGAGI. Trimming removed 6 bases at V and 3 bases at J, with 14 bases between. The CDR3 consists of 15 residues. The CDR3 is CASRPQGGDTGELFF. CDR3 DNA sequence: TGTGCCAGCAGGCCCCAGGGGGGAGACACCGGGGAGCTGTTTTTT.

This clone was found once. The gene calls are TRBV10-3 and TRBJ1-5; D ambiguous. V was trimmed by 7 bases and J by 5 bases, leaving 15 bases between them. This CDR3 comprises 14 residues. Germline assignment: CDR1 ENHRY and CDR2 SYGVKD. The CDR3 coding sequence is TGTGCCATCAAATCGGAAGGCGGGCATCAGCCCCAGCATTTT. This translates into CAIKSEGGHQPQHF.

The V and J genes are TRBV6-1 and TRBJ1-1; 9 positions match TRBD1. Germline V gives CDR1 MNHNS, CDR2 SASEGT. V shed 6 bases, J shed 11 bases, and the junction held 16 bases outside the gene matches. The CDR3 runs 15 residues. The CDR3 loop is CASSVPGQGQRYAFF. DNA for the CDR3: TGTGCCAGCAGCGTTCCGGGACAGGGCCAAAGGTATGCTTTCTTT.

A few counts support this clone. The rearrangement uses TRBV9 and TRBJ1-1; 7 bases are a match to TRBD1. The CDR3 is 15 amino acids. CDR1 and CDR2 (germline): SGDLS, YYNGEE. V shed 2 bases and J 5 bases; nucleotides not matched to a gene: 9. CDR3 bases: TGTGCCAGCAGCGTCGGGGGACAGCCCTGGACTGAAGCTTTCTTT. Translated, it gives CASSVGGQPWTEAFF.

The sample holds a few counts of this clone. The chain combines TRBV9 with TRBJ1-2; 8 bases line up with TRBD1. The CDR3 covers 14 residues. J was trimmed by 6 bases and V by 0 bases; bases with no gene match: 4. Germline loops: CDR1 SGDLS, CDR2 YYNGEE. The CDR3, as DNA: TGTGCCAGCAGCGTAGAGGCAGGGGGCCATGGCTACACCTTC. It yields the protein CASSVEAGGHGYTF.

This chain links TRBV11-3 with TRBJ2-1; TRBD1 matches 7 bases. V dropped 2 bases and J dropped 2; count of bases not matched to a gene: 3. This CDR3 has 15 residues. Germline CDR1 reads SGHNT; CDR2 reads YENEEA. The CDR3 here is CASSLIGTAYNEQFF. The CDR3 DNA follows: TGTGCCAGCAGCTTAATCGGGACAGCCTACAATGAGCAGTTCTTC.

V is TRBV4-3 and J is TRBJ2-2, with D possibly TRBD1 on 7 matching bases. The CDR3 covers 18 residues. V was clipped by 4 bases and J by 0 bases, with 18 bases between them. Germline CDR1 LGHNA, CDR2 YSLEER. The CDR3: CASSRGTGGTANTGELFF. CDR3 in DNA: TGCGCCAGCAGCCGAGGGACCGGAGGGACAGCGAACACCGGGGAGCTGTTTTTT.

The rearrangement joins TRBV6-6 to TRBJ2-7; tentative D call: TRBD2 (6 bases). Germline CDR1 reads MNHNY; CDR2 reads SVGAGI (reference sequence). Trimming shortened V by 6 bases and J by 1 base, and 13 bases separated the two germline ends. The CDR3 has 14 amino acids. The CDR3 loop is CASSGTSRSYEQYF. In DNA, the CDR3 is TGTGCCAGCAGCGGGACTTCTAGGTCCTACGAGCAGTACTTC.

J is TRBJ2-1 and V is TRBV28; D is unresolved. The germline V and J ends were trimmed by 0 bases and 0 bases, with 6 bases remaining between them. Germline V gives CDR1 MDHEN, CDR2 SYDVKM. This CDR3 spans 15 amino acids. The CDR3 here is CASSLWTSSYNEQFF. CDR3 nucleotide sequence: TGTGCCAGCAGTTTATGGACAAGCTCCTACAATGAGCAGTTCTTC.

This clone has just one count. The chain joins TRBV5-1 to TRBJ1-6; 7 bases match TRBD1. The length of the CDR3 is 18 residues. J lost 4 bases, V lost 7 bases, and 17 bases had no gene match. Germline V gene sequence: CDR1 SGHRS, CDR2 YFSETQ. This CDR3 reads CASGIQGPPSQYNSPLHF. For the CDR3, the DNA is TGCGCCAGCGGCATACAGGGGCCACCTTCCCAGTATAATTCACCCCTCCACTTT.

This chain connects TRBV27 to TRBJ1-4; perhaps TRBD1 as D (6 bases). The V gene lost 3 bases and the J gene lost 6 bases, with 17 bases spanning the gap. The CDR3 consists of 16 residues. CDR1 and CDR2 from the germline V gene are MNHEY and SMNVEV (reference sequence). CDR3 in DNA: TGTGCCAGCAGTTTCACAGGGCGGGGAGCGTATGAAAAACTGTTTTTT. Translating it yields CASSFTGRGAYEKLFF.

This CDR3 is CASSQDLSGGAVDNEQFF. In DNA form, the CDR3 reads TGTGCCAGCAGCCAAGATTTGAGCGGGGGGGCCGTCGACAATGAGCAGTTCTTC. The chain joins TRBV4-2 to TRBJ2-1, with 10 bases that match TRBD2. The CDR3 is made up of 18 amino acids. Losses at the gene ends were 0 bases for V and 5 bases for J; bases not matched to a gene: 10. CDR1 and CDR2 from the germline V gene are LGHNA and YNFKEQ.